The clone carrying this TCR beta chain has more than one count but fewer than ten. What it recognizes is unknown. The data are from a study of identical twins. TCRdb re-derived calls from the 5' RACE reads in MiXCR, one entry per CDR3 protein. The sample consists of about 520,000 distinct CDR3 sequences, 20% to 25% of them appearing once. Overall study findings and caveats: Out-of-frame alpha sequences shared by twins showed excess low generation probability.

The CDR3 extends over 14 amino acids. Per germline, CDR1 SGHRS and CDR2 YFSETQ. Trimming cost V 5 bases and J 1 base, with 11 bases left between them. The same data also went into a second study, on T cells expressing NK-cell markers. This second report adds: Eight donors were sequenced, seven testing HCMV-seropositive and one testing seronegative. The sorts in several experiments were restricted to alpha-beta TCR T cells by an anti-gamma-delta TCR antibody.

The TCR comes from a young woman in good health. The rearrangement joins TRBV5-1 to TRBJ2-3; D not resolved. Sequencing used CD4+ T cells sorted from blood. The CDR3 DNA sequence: TGCGCCAGCAGTATAGGCGTCGGCACAGATACGCAGTATTTT. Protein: CASSIGVGTDTQYF.